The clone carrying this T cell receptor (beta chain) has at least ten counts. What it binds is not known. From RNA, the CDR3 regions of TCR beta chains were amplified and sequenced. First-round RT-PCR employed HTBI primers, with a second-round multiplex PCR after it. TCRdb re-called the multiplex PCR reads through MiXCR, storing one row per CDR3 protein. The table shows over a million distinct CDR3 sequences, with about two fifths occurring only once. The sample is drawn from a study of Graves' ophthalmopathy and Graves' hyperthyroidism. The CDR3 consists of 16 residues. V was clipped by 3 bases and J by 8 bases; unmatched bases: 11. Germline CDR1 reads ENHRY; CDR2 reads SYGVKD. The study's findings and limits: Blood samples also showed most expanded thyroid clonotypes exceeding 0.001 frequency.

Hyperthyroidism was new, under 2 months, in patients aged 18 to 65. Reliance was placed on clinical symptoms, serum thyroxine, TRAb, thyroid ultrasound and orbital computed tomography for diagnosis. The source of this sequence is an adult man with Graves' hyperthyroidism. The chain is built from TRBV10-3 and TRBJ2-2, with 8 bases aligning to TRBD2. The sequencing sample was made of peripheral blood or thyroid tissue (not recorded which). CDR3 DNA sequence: TGTGCCATCAGTGAAACAACGGGAGGGATAACTGGGGAGCTGTTTTTT. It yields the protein CAISETTGGITGELFF.